This record concerns one T cell receptor (beta chain) sequence. What it binds is not known. PCR primers comprised 60 Vbeta and 13 Jbeta primers. Using immunoSEQ multiplex PCR, the repertoire was profiled, and TCRdb retains in-frame clones only, with some absent. This sample's clone table lists about 200,000 clones. The source of the sample is a study of cytomegalovirus exposure and HLA in healthy donors. Turning to the study itself: Caucasian-associated ancestry cluster membership applied to about 80% of 398 genotyped donors. Study outcomes and limitations: Presence/absence analyses assumed roughly uniform sequencing depth across donors, which may not hold. Later analysis indicated greater clonal expansion among HLA-associated TCR beta chains than among equally common other chains.

Specimen: PBMCs. The clonotype originates from a man aged 30 to 39 in good health and CMV-seronegative.

The CDR3 nucleotides are TGTGCCAGCAGCCCGGCGGGAAGGGTCCCTTCCTACGAGCAGTACTTC. This sequence encodes CASSPAGRVPSYEQYF. The chain uses TRBV9 and TRBJ2-7, with D possibly matching TRBD2 (6 bases). Trimming removed 4 bases from V and 1 base from J, with 18 bases in between. This CDR3 is built from 16 residues. Germline CDR1 and CDR2: SGDLS and YYNGEE.